Listed below are T cell receptor beta chains from one sample, sequenced in a study of blood T cell repertoires in COVID-19. Generated by immunoSEQ multiplex PCR, the TCRdb table keeps only in-frame clones and is missing some. The profile shows about 220,000 clones, around 87% of them singletons. Material: PBMCs or T cells enriched from blood (not recorded which). The receptors shown here come from a woman in her late teens or twenties in a cohort exposed to, infected with or recovered from COVID-19 (not recorded which). Each CDR3 is given with its conserved first and last residue. A D gene is named only where the DNA matches it firmly. The size field is filled for only some rows; it gives once, few, many or a size class.

clone_size: NA; v_call: TRBV6-2/TRBV6-3; j_call: TRBJ1-1; d_call: NA; cdr3_length: 16; cdr3_nt: TGTGCCAGCAGTACCGGGATAATCGGGCGGAACACTGAAGCTTTCTTT; cdr3_aa: CASSTGIIGRNTEAFF
clone_size: NA; v_call: TRBV19; j_call: TRBJ2-2; d_call: NA; cdr3_length: 15; cdr3_nt: TGTGCCAGTAGTATGACGGGGGCGAACACCGGGGAGCTGTTTTTT; cdr3_aa: CASSMTGANTGELFF
clone_size: many; v_call: TRBV2; j_call: TRBJ1-5; d_call: TRBD1; cdr3_length: 14; cdr3_nt: TGTGCCAGCAGGGATGACAGGGGCAATCAGCCCCAGCATTTT; cdr3_aa: CASRDDRGNQPQHF
clone_size: NA; v_call: TRBV2; j_call: TRBJ1-2; d_call: NA; cdr3_length: 13; cdr3_nt: TGTGCCAGCACTACATCAGGGGTGCAAGGCTACACCTTC; cdr3_aa: CASTTSGVQGYTF
clone_size: NA; v_call: TRBV7-9; j_call: TRBJ1-2; d_call: TRBD1; cdr3_length: 13; cdr3_nt: TGTGCCAGCATCGGGACAGGGGATACTGGCTACACCTTC; cdr3_aa: CASIGTGDTGYTF
clone_size: NA; v_call: TRBV7-2; j_call: TRBJ2-3; d_call: TRBD1; cdr3_length: 15; cdr3_nt: TGTGCCAGCAGACGTTATGGACAGGGCACAGATACGCAGTATTTT; cdr3_aa: CASRRYGQGTDTQYF
clone_size: NA; v_call: TRBV19; j_call: TRBJ1-3; d_call: NA; cdr3_length: 17; cdr3_nt: TGTGCCAGTGCCCGGCGAAGCGGACCCGATTCTGGAAACACCATATATTTT; cdr3_aa: CASARRSGPDSGNTIYF
clone_size: NA; v_call: TRBV7-9; j_call: TRBJ2-7; d_call: NA; cdr3_length: 14; cdr3_nt: TGTGCCAGCAGCCAAAGTTTTCGGTCCTACGAGCAGTACTTC; cdr3_aa: CASSQSFRSYEQYF
clone_size: NA; v_call: TRBV2; j_call: TRBJ1-2; d_call: NA; cdr3_length: 13; cdr3_nt: TGTGCCAGCAGTGAGGAGGGTACCTATGGCTACACCTTC; cdr3_aa: CASSEEGTYGYTF
clone_size: once; v_call: TRBV7-6; j_call: TRBJ1-3; d_call: NA; cdr3_length: 15; cdr3_nt: TGTGCCAGCAGCCCCTGGGACTTCTCTGGAAACACCATATATTTT; cdr3_aa: CASSPWDFSGNTIYF
clone_size: NA; v_call: TRBV2; j_call: TRBJ1-1; d_call: TRBD1; cdr3_length: 15; cdr3_nt: TGTGCCAGCAACGGACAGGGCTCTGAATACACTGAAGCTTTCTTT; cdr3_aa: CASNGQGSEYTEAFF
clone_size: NA; v_call: TRBV7-9; j_call: TRBJ2-1; d_call: NA; cdr3_length: 19; cdr3_nt: TGTGCCAGCAGCTTAAGTCGGGAACTCTCTAGCGTGCTTTACAATGAGCAGTTCTTC; cdr3_aa: CASSLSRELSSVLYNEQFF
clone_size: few; v_call: TRBV25-1; j_call: TRBJ1-6; d_call: NA; cdr3_length: 14; cdr3_nt: TGTGCCAGCACCGAAGGACACTATAATTCACCCCTCCACTTT; cdr3_aa: CASTEGHYNSPLHF
clone_size: NA; v_call: TRBV6-2/TRBV6-3; j_call: TRBJ1-5; d_call: NA; cdr3_length: 16; cdr3_nt: TGTGCCAGCAGTTACTGGGGACAATCCAGCAATCAGCCCCAGCATTTT; cdr3_aa: CASSYWGQSSNQPQHF
clone_size: NA; v_call: TRBV15; j_call: TRBJ1-2; d_call: TRBD1; cdr3_length: 15; cdr3_nt: TGTGCCACCAGCAGTGATGGACAGGGTGACTATGGCTACACCTTC; cdr3_aa: CATSSDGQGDYGYTF
clone_size: NA; v_call: TRBV13; j_call: TRBJ2-7; d_call: TRBD1; cdr3_length: 15; cdr3_nt: TGTGCCAGCAGCAACCGGGACAGGTCTTCCTACGAGCAGTACTTC; cdr3_aa: CASSNRDRSSYEQYF
clone_size: NA; v_call: TRBV2; j_call: TRBJ1-1; d_call: TRBD1; cdr3_length: 13; cdr3_nt: TGTGCCAGCACCCCTACAGGGGTGACTGAAGCTTTCTTT; cdr3_aa: CASTPTGVTEAFF
clone_size: NA; v_call: TRBV6-5; j_call: TRBJ1-4; d_call: TRBD1; cdr3_length: 14; cdr3_nt: TGTGCCAGCAGTAAGGGACAGCTTAATGAAAAACTGTTTTTT; cdr3_aa: CASSKGQLNEKLFF
clone_size: NA; v_call: TRBV19; j_call: TRBJ1-5; d_call: TRBD1; cdr3_length: 14; cdr3_nt: TGTGCCAGTAGTACCTGGACAGGGGATCAGCCCCAGCATTTT; cdr3_aa: CASSTWTGDQPQHF
clone_size: NA; v_call: TRBV7-9; j_call: TRBJ2-5; d_call: NA; cdr3_length: 14; cdr3_nt: TGTGCCAGCAGCTTAAGGGGCGGGGTGGAGACCCAGTACTTC; cdr3_aa: CASSLRGGVETQYF
clone_size: NA; v_call: TRBV6-5; j_call: TRBJ1-2; d_call: NA; cdr3_length: 15; cdr3_nt: TGTGCCAGCAGTTCGTCCGGGGTCCAGGCGGATGGCTACACCTTC; cdr3_aa: CASSSSGVQADGYTF
clone_size: NA; v_call: TRBV6-1; j_call: TRBJ1-5; d_call: NA; cdr3_length: 17; cdr3_nt: TGTGCCAGCAGTGAATCTTCCGGGGGTTTTGACAATCAGCCCCAGCATTTT; cdr3_aa: CASSESSGGFDNQPQHF
clone_size: NA; v_call: TRBV9; j_call: TRBJ1-6; d_call: TRBD1; cdr3_length: 16; cdr3_nt: TGTGCCAGCAGCCCGCAGACAGGGCAGGGGAATTCACCCCTCCACTTT; cdr3_aa: CASSPQTGQGNSPLHF
clone_size: NA; v_call: TRBV27; j_call: TRBJ2-1; d_call: NA; cdr3_length: 14; cdr3_nt: TGTGCCAGCAGTTATCCTTCGGGTAGGAATGAGCAGTTCTTC; cdr3_aa: CASSYPSGRNEQFF
clone_size: NA; v_call: TRBV6-5; j_call: TRBJ1-5; d_call: NA; cdr3_length: 12; cdr3_nt: TGTGCCACCTATGGGGGGAGACAGCCCCAGCATTTT; cdr3_aa: CATYGGRQPQHF
clone_size: NA; v_call: TRBV19; j_call: TRBJ1-2; d_call: NA; cdr3_length: 16; cdr3_nt: TGTGCCAGTAGTATAATTGGCTCCGACTTACCCTATGGCTACACCTTC; cdr3_aa: CASSIIGSDLPYGYTF
clone_size: NA; v_call: TRBV5-6; j_call: TRBJ1-6; d_call: NA; cdr3_length: 16; cdr3_nt: TGTGCCAGCAGCTTGAGGTTAAACAGGGACCACTCACCCCTCCACTTT; cdr3_aa: CASSLRLNRDHSPLHF
clone_size: once; v_call: TRBV9; j_call: TRBJ1-3; d_call: NA; cdr3_length: 16; cdr3_nt: TGTGCCAGCAGCGTAGACCGGGTTCTCTCTGGAAACACCATATATTTT; cdr3_aa: CASSVDRVLSGNTIYF
clone_size: NA; v_call: TRBV12-3/TRBV12-4; j_call: TRBJ1-4; d_call: NA; cdr3_length: 12; cdr3_nt: TGTGCCAGCAGTACAGGGAGTGAAAAACTGTTTTTT; cdr3_aa: CASSTGSEKLFF
clone_size: NA; v_call: TRBV19; j_call: TRBJ2-7; d_call: TRBD2; cdr3_length: 14; cdr3_nt: TGTGCCAGTAGCCCGGGGGGGAATCACTACGAGCAGTACTTC; cdr3_aa: CASSPGGNHYEQYF
clone_size: NA; v_call: TRBV10-3; j_call: TRBJ1-1; d_call: NA; cdr3_length: 15; cdr3_nt: TGTGCCATCAGTGAGTCCACAGGGAGGAACACTGAAGCTTTCTTT; cdr3_aa: CAISESTGRNTEAFF
clone_size: NA; v_call: TRBV6-5; j_call: TRBJ1-5; d_call: NA; cdr3_length: 12; cdr3_nt: TGTGCCAGCACCTATAGCAATCAGCCCCAGCATTTT; cdr3_aa: CASTYSNQPQHF
clone_size: once; v_call: TRBV19; j_call: TRBJ2-3; d_call: NA; cdr3_length: 13; cdr3_nt: TGTGCCAGCGGCAGGCCGGGCACAGATACGCAGTATTTT; cdr3_aa: CASGRPGTDTQYF
clone_size: NA; v_call: TRBV7-9; j_call: TRBJ2-3; d_call: TRBD2; cdr3_length: 17; cdr3_nt: TGTGCCAGCAGCTTAGGGGCAGCGGGAGTTTTGACAGATACGCAGTATTTT; cdr3_aa: CASSLGAAGVLTDTQYF
clone_size: NA; v_call: TRBV3-1/TRBV3-2; j_call: TRBJ2-1; d_call: NA; cdr3_length: 14; cdr3_nt: TGTGCCAGCAGCCAACGACGACTAGTGGGTGAGCAGTTCTTC; cdr3_aa: CASSQRRLVGEQFF
clone_size: NA; v_call: TRBV5-4; j_call: TRBJ2-1; d_call: NA; cdr3_length: 15; cdr3_nt: TGTGCCAGCAGCTTTAAGAAGGACTCTGCAAAGGAGCAGTTCTTC; cdr3_aa: CASSFKKDSAKEQFF
clone_size: NA; v_call: TRBV9; j_call: TRBJ2-1; d_call: NA; cdr3_length: 16; cdr3_nt: TGTGCCAGCAGCGTAGGTATGGGAAGGGGATACGATGAGCAGTTCTTC; cdr3_aa: CASSVGMGRGYDEQFF
clone_size: NA; v_call: TRBV28; j_call: TRBJ1-5; d_call: NA; cdr3_length: 14; cdr3_nt: TGTGCCAGCCGCCCGGGAGTTAGCAATCAGCCCCAGCATTTT; cdr3_aa: CASRPGVSNQPQHF
clone_size: NA; v_call: TRBV5-5; j_call: TRBJ2-6; d_call: NA; cdr3_length: 16; cdr3_nt: TGTGCCAGCAGCCGGACAGTAAACTCTGGGGCCAACGTCCTGACTTTC; cdr3_aa: CASSRTVNSGANVLTF
clone_size: once; v_call: TRBV4-1; j_call: TRBJ1-2; d_call: TRBD1; cdr3_length: 16; cdr3_nt: TGCGCCAGCAGCCAAGATCCCGGGACAGGAAGGTATGGCTACACCTTC; cdr3_aa: CASSQDPGTGRYGYTF
clone_size: once; v_call: TRBV6-1; j_call: TRBJ1-4; d_call: NA; cdr3_length: 14; cdr3_nt: TGTGCCAGCAGTGAGACTCCGGAGAATGAAAAACTGTTTTTT; cdr3_aa: CASSETPENEKLFF
clone_size: few; v_call: TRBV27; j_call: TRBJ1-2; d_call: TRBD1; cdr3_length: 12; cdr3_nt: TGTGCCAGCAGTTCGACAGGGGTCGGCTACACCTTC; cdr3_aa: CASSSTGVGYTF
clone_size: few; v_call: TRBV4-1; j_call: TRBJ1-1; d_call: TRBD1; cdr3_length: 18; cdr3_nt: TGCGCCAGCAGCCAAATTGGGGCTAAGGGGCAGGGGGGCACTGAAGCTTTCTTT; cdr3_aa: CASSQIGAKGQGGTEAFF
clone_size: NA; v_call: TRBV6-5; j_call: TRBJ2-7; d_call: NA; cdr3_length: 15; cdr3_nt: TGTGCCAGCAGTTACTCCAGGGTGGAGACCTACGAGCAGTACTTC; cdr3_aa: CASSYSRVETYEQYF
clone_size: NA; v_call: TRBV5-1; j_call: TRBJ2-3; d_call: NA; cdr3_length: 14; cdr3_nt: TGCGCCGGCGCGTTGGGCACTCTCACAGATACGCAGTATTTT; cdr3_aa: CAGALGTLTDTQYF
clone_size: NA; v_call: TRBV4-1; j_call: TRBJ1-4; d_call: TRBD1; cdr3_length: 16; cdr3_nt: TGCGCCAGCAGCCAGGGGGACAGGGCATTTGGCGAAAAACTGTTTTTT; cdr3_aa: CASSQGDRAFGEKLFF
clone_size: NA; v_call: TRBV28; j_call: TRBJ2-3; d_call: TRBD2; cdr3_length: 17; cdr3_nt: TGTGCCAGCAGTTTTGGGGTAGCGGGGGGTATCACAGATACGCAGTATTTT; cdr3_aa: CASSFGVAGGITDTQYF